This T cell receptor beta chain originates from a study of Graves' ophthalmopathy and Graves' hyperthyroidism. Study-level findings and limits: Stable hyperthyroidism and ophthalmopathy were told apart by a 13-signature model, which achieved less than 90% sensitivity and around 80% specificity.

TCR beta CDR3 regions were amplified from RNA transcripts. HTBI-primed RT-PCR formed the first round, and a multiplex PCR formed the second. TCRdb re-derived calls from the multiplex PCR reads in MiXCR, one entry per CDR3 protein. The sample includes about 1.2 million distinct CDR3 sequences, roughly 35% of them seen just once. A word on this clonotype: Antigen: not known.

V lost 6 bases, J lost 2 bases, and 4 bases stayed unmatched. This CDR3 region has 13 residues. Per germline, CDR1 SQVTM and CDR2 ANQGSEA. J is TRBJ2-5 and V is TRBV29-1; 9 bases map to TRBD2. The clonotype was recovered from an adult man with Graves' hyperthyroidism. Sequencing input: peripheral blood or thyroid tissue (not recorded which). The CDR3 spells CSVSSGAQETQYF. The CDR3 region has the DNA TGCAGCGTATCTAGCGGGGCTCAAGAGACCCAGTACTTC.